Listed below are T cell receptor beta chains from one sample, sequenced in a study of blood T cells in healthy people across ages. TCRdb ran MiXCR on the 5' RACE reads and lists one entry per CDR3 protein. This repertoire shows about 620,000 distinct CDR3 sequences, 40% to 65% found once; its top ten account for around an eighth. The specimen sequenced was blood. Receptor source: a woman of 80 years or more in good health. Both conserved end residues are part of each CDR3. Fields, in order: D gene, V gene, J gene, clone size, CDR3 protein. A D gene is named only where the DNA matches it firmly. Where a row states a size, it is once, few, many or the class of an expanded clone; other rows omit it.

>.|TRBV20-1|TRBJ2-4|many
CSARDHSGPKNIQYF
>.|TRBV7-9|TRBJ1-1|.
CASSRAWSGNTEAFF
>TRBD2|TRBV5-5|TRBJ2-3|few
CASSTSGVRDTQYF
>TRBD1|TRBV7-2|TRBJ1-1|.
CAGSSQGGGTEAFF
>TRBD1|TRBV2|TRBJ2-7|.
CASKIGQGTAYEQYF
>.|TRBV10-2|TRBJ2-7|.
CASRDRASGEQYF
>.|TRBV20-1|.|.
CSVGTQYF
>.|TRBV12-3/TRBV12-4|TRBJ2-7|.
CASSLKGGVGPAGIYEQYF
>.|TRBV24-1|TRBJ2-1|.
CATSAGYYNEQFF
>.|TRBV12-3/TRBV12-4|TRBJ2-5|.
CASSFGTETQYF
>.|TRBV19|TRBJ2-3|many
CASSIGGFRADTQYF
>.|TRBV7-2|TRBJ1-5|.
CASSLNRDGNQPQHF
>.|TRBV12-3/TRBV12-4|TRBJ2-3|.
CASRGRADAQYF
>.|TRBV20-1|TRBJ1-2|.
CSAQAGNYGYTF
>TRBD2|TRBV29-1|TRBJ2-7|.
CSVANPAGGYYEQYF
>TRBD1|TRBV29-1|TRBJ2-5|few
CSVLRDSGETQYF
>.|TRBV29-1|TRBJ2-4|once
CSVVIGLAKNIQYF
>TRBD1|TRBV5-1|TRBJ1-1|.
CASSLASRGEAFF
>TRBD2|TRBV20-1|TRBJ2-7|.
CSARAGGNSYEQYF
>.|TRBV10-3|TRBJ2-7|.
CAISQGGQSSYEQYF
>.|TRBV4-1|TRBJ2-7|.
CASSQLWDRGSYEQYF
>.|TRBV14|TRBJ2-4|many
CASSQDSNIQYF